This T cell receptor beta chain was recovered during a study of cytomegalovirus exposure and HLA in healthy donors (dated by TCRdb to about 2017). Concerning the study at large: In an earlier analysis of 587 of the donors, 276 Gb of sequence data and some 100 million unique TCR beta sequences from approximately 180 million T cells were reported. Four or five DR-DQ haplotypes were handled as single units for association and clustering because linkage in the cohort was strong. The study aimed to test whether signatures of past pathogen exposure could be identified by cataloging public T cell receptors. Every repertoire in the discovery cohort had been generated on one and the same sequencing platform. Typing coverage varied by locus: roughly 620-640 donors for A, B, C, DRB1 and DQB1; more than 500 for DQA1; over 600 for DPA1; more than 450 for DPB1. Among the approximately 420 genotyped donors, around 81% belonged to the genetic ancestry cluster associated with self-reported Caucasian donors. High-throughput TCR immunosequencing, statistical association of individual TCRs with disease status, and machine learning were combined to predict cytomegalovirus infection status. A later genetic analysis used genome-wide SNP genotypes for about 55% of the 666 donors, treating that subset as a discovery cohort. On average, roughly 240,000 unique TCR beta nucleotide sequences were sequenced per donor among more than 350 genotyped donors of the cohort, with roughly a sixth of those sequences being non-productive. Donor age, sex, ethnicity and CMV serostatus were compiled alongside the repertoire data. The T cell repertoires of under 700 subjects were profiled by immunosequencing and related to cytomegalovirus serostatus. In a later analysis, previously published TCR beta repertoires from roughly 710 donors were re-analyzed and high-resolution HLA genotyping was added so that TCR occurrence patterns could be studied. In the later analysis, no new phenotypic data were used to find candidate immune exposures; instead, reliance was placed on TCR beta sequences and their occurrence across donors. In an earlier analysis of roughly 540 of the donors, high-throughput TCR beta sequencing was used to judge whether each TCR beta V gene segment behaved as functional or pseudogenic. Class I and class II HLA loci were covered by the typing at four-digit resolution. An early release covering some 640 HLA-typed donors comprised about 310 gigabases of sequencing data and around 80 million unique TCR sequences. Along with the approximately 700-subject first cohort, a separate validation cohort of over a hundred different subjects was used. The full study reports these points: Most CMV-associated TCR beta chains appeared to be HLA-restricted in a later analysis, and the HLA associations seemed to be driven largely by CMV exposure. A cluster of highly shared sequence variants was judged likely to be a technical artifact of the sequencing pipeline. A few of the identified cytomegalovirus-associated TCR beta chains were confirmed in vitro to be specific for cytomegalovirus antigens. Only TCR beta chains were sequenced in this cohort, and the absence of alpha or paired-chain data limited detectable features. When HLA alleles, especially DR and DQ, strongly co-occurred, TCR associations were difficult to assign to individual alleles. It was suggested by the authors that the approach could potentially be generalized to other disease states and immunological phenotypes. For the cohort, immune exposure information was limited to CMV serostatus. The classifier was reported to diagnose cytomegalovirus status with high specificity and sensitivity in both the original and validation cohorts. At a false discovery rate of 0.05, a later analysis linked roughly 17,000 TCR beta sequences to specific HLA alleles. In a later analysis, HLA-associated TCR beta chains showed more clonal expansion and lower generation probabilities than non-associated chains that were equally common. In an earlier analysis of several hundred of the donors, most TCR beta V segments were observed in productive rearrangements about 90% or about 30% of the time, broadly matching IMGT annotations. Approximately 18 rarely observed V segments, including chromosome 9 orphons, were excluded from the earlier analysis of some 590 of the donors because counts were too low. A further reported finding was that TCR beta sequences accurately predicted the HLA-A and HLA-B alleles for most subjects in the first cohort. Because HLA typing was missing for some donors at each locus, association tests included only the typed subset. In a later analysis, TCR association rates were found to vary across HLA loci, with the most associated TCRs seen for DRB1 alleles and the fewest for HLA-C alleles. The study gave a list of roughly 150 TCR beta chains associated with cytomegalovirus. In a later genetic analysis, a missense DCLRE1C variant was associated with V-gene and J-gene trimming of TCR beta chains, and the association was replicated in an independent cohort. Correlated functional status among segregating V segments might reflect linkage disequilibrium, but an unknown experimental factor could not be ruled out. Roughly uniform sequencing depth across donors was assumed in presence/absence analyses, although this assumption may not hold. Some IMGT-functional V segments, including TRBV6-2 and TRBV6-3, could not be distinguished by the 87-base-pair reads and were therefore excluded. Compared with the roughly 670-donor mean, donors in an Asian-associated ancestry cluster had fewer N-insertions in productive TCRs, according to a later genetic analysis. Across donors, most TCR sequences were observed very rarely, whereas some public TCRs were present in many individuals. Several of the top co-occurrence clusters appeared to be linked to parvovirus B19, influenza, CMV and Epstein-Barr virus, according to a later analysis.

The CDR3 has 17 amino acids, counting the end cysteine and phenylalanine. Of all the DNA, just the CDR3 is kept, 51 bases in frame from base 1. Based on the germline V gene, the CDR1 and CDR2 sequences are SNHLY and FYNNEI. A distance of 24 bases separates the germline ends of V and J, which lose 7 bases and 2 bases respectively. The cohort comprised under 700 healthy bone marrow donors. At the time of sampling, all cohort members were nominally healthy, though unrecorded immune exposures were likely present. The donor tested CMV seropositive and was one of the 289 seropositive cohort members. Each donor provided a peripheral blood sample, and peripheral blood mononuclear cells were used for TCR beta sequencing. The Qiagen DNeasy Blood Extraction Kit was used to extract genomic DNA from the blood cell samples. As concerns this clone: There is no known antigen for this receptor. The sample holds no much larger clone one base away, and base qualities are not on file.

Library construction relied on the immunoSEQ multiplex PCR assay. A mixture of 60 forward primers for TCR Vbeta segments and 13 reverse primers for TCR Jbeta segments was used in the multiplex PCR. The CDR3 region of rearranged TCR beta genes was amplified from genomic DNA by a multiplex PCR assay. On the Illumina HiSeq System, the amplified TCR beta libraries were sequenced as 87-base-pair reads. Processing in the source paper ran as follows. A later analysis tallied tens of millions of unique TCR beta chains across the 666 repertoires, and around 9.9 million of those chains were shared by two or more donors. Raw reads were error-corrected and collapsed into unique sequences with a nearest-neighbor algorithm that merged closely related sequences to remove PCR and sequencing errors. V, D and J gene segments were assigned by aligning CDR3 sequences to IMGT reference sequences. For a sequence to be retained, a match of at least six nucleotides to both a V gene segment and a J gene segment was required. Rearrangements were called productive when the CDR3 lacked stop codons and stayed in frame with V and J; all others were non-productive. Following IMGT convention, CDR3 was defined as the stretch from the second conserved V-encoded cysteine to the conserved J-encoded phenylalanine. The earlier analysis of about 620 of the donors excluded sequences that lacked an unambiguous match to a single V gene segment. In an earlier analysis of several hundred of the donors, V segments were called functional above 56.7% productive rearrangements and were called segregating when the between-donor standard deviation exceeded 5%. A statistical classification framework was built to diagnose cytomegalovirus status from the catalog of TCR beta chain sequences. V and J gene assignment, in a later analysis, came from comparing TCR nucleotide sequences with IMGT/GENE-DB human TR gene sequences. In a later analysis, CDR3 sequences and most-parsimonious VDJ recombination scenarios were assigned using the TCRdist pipeline. In a later analysis, each TCR beta chain was defined by its CDR3 amino acid sequence together with its V-gene family, and reads lacking a unique V-gene family were excluded. To address suspected cross-contamination and a sequencing artifact, a later analysis removed over 500 highly shared, low-generation-probability nucleotide sequences. In a later analysis, a clonal expansion index for each public chain was calculated from normalized within-repertoire ranks of inferred template counts. A later analysis computed generation probabilities with a VDJ recombination model fitted to out-of-frame rearrangements, and checked the results against IGoR. In a later analysis, TCR-TCR, TCR-HLA and TCR-CMV co-occurrence was scored with hypergeometric tests, and a repertoire-size bias correction was applied to TCR pairs. In a later analysis, false discovery rates were estimated by permuting HLA or CMV assignments 20 times. In a later analysis, co-occurring TCRs were grouped with DBSCAN, and TCRdist sequence similarity was added when clustering was performed within HLA-allele-positive subsets. Co-occurrence clustering excluded repertoires with fewer than 30,000 or more than 120,000 public chains, plus five with anomalous nucleotide sharing. TCRdb took over this immuneACCESS table, retaining in-frame rearrangements with V and J assigned. Such tables are incomplete; in checked studies, under half of the missing clones stem from an unresolved V gene, and the remainder is unexplained. For V, J and clone size, that table is used; D and trimming come from the DNA. The sample profile shows approximately 100,000 clones; around 80% of them were found once. Around 4% of the sample lies in the top ten.

This clonotype originated in a female donor in good health and CMV-seropositive. The rearranged chain carries TRBV2 and TRBJ2-7; the D gene assignment is perhaps TRBD1 or TRBD2, with each matching 5 bases. Sequencing input: PBMCs. At the DNA level, the sequence is TGTGCCAGCACTGACAGCCTAGCACAAAGAACCGCCTACGAGCAGTACTTC. Translated, this gives CASTDSLAQRTAYEQYF.